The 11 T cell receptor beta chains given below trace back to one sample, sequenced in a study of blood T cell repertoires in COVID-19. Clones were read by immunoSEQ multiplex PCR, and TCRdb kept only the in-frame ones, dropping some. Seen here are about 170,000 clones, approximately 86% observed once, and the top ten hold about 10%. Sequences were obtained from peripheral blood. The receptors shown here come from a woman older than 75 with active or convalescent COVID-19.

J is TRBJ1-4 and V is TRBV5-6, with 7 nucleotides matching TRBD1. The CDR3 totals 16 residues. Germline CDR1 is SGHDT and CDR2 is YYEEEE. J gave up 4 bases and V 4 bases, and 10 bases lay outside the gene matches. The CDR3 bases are TGTGCCAGCAGCGCCTTAACCGGGACAGTTAATGAAAAACTGTTTTTT. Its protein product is CASSALTGTVNEKLFF.

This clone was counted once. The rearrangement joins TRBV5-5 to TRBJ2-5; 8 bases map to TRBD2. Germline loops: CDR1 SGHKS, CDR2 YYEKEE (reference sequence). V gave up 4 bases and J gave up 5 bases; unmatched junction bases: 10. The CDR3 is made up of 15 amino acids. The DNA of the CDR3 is TGTGCCAGCAGCGACGGGGGGGGCTCCCAGGAGACCCAGTACTTC. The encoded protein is CASSDGGGSQETQYF.

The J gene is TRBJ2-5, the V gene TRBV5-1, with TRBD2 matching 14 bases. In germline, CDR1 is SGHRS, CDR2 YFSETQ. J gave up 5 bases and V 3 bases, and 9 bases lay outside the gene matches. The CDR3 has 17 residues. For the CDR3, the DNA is TGCGCCAGCAGCTCGAATGCCGGGACTAGCGGGGGTGAGACCCAGTACTTC. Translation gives CASSSNAGTSGGETQYF.

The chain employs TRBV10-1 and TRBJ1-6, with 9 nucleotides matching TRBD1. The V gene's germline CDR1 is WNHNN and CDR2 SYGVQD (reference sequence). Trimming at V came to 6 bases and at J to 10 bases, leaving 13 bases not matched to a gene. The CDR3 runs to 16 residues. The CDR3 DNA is TGCGCCAGCAGCAGACAGGGGGTGCCAGGCTTATCACCCCTCCACTTT. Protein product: CASSRQGVPGLSPLHF.

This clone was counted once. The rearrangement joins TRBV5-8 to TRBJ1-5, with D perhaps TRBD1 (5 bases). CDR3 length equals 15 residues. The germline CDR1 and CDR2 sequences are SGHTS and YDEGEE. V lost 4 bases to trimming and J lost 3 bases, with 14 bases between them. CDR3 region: CASSPGRQLNQPQHF. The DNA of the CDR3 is TGTGCCAGCAGCCCCGGGCGACAGCTCAATCAGCCCCAGCATTTT.

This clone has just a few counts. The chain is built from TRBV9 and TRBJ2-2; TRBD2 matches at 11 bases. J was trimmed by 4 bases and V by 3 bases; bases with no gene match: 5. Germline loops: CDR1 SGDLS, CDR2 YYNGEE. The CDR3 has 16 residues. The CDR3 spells CASSAGLAGFTGELFF. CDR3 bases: TGTGCCAGCAGCGCCGGACTAGCGGGCTTCACCGGGGAGCTGTTTTTT.

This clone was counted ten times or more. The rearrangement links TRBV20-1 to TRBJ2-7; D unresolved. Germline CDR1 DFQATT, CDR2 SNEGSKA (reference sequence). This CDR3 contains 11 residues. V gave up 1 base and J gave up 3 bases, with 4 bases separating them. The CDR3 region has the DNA TGCAGTGCTAGAGTTCACTACGAGCAGTACTTC. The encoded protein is CSARVHYEQYF.

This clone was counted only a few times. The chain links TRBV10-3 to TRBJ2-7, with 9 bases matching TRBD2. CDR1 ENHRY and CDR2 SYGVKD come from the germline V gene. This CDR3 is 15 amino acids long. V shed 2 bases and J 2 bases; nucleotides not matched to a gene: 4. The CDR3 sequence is CAISEVAGVTYEQYF. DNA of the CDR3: TGTGCCATCAGTGAGGTAGCGGGAGTAACCTACGAGCAGTACTTC.

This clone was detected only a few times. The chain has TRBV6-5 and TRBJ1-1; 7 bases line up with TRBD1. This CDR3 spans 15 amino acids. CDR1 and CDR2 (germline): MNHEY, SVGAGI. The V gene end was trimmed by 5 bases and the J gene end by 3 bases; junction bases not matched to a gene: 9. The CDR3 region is CASSRTLRGDTEAFF. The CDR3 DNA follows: TGTGCCAGCAGTCGGACCCTCAGGGGGGACACTGAAGCTTTCTTT.

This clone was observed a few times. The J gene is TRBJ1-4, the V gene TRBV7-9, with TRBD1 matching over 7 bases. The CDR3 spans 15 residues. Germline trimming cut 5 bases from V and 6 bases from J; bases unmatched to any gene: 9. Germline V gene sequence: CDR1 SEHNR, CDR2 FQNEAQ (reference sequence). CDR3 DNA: TGTGCCAGCAGCCCCCCGTGGCAGGGGGATGAAAAACTGTTTTTT. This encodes CASSPPWQGDEKLFF.

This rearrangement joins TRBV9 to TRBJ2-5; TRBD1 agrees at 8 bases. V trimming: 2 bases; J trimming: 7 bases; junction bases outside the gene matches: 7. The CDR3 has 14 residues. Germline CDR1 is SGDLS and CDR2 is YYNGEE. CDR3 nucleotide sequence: TGTGCCAGCAGCGTTGAAGGACAGGGAGGGACCCAGTACTTC. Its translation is CASSVEGQGGTQYF. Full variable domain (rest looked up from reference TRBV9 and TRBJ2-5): DSGVTQTPKHLITATGQRVTLRCSPRSGDLSVYWYQQSLDQGLQFLIQYYNGEERAKGNILERFSAQQFPDLHSELNLSSLELGDSALYFCASSVEGQGGTQYFGPGTRLLVL.